This passage covers 11 T cell receptor beta chains from one sample sequenced in a study of T cell responses to AZD1222 COVID-19 vaccine. Profiled with immunoSEQ multiplex PCR; TCRdb holds only in-frame clones, not every one. The sample yields over 100,000 clones, about 89% seen once. The sequences come from peripheral blood, collected on day 0 of AZD1222 vaccination. The source of these receptors is an adult in good health.

This chain links TRBV5-6 with TRBJ2-1; 7 nucleotides align to TRBD2. V lost 0 bases to trimming and J lost 3 bases; unmatched junction nucleotides: 6. Germline CDR1 and CDR2: SGHDT and YYEEEE. CDR3 length: 16 residues. The DNA for the CDR3 is TGTGCCAGCAGCTTGGAAGTGGGGGGGATCTACAATGAGCAGTTCTTC. It codes for CASSLEVGGIYNEQFF.

The genes are TRBV4-3 and TRBJ2-1; D possibly corresponds to TRBD2 (6 bases). CDR1 and CDR2 from the germline V gene are LGHNA and YSLEER. V was clipped by 0 bases and J by 7 bases, with 13 bases between them. The CDR3 consists of 15 residues. The CDR3 is CASSQDGRAGNEQFF. CDR3 sequence (DNA): TGCGCCAGCAGCCAAGACGGCAGGGCGGGGAATGAGCAGTTCTTC.

The chain combines TRBV18 with TRBJ2-7; TRBD1 agrees at 9 bases. CDR1 KGHSH and CDR2 LQKENI come from the germline V gene. With V trimmed by 6 bases and J by 1 base, 4 bases remained unmatched. CDR3 length: 14 amino acids. The CDR3 DNA follows: TGTGCCAGCTCGTCCGGGACAGGGTCCTACGAGCAGTACTTC. Translation: CASSSGTGSYEQYF.

This clone was seen once. This chain joins TRBV6-5 and TRBJ1-2; possibly TRBD1 for D (6 bases). Looked up from germline, CDR1 is MNHEY and CDR2 is SVGAGI. This CDR3 has 12 amino acids. With 8 bases removed from V and 7 bases from J, the gap between germline ends came to 14 bases. The CDR3 nucleotides read TGTGCCAGCGTAGATGGGGGCGGTGGCTACACCTTC. This gives the protein CASVDGGGGYTF.

This chain's CDR3 is CATSRVAGVLAGHQTSTDTQYF. The DNA of the CDR3 is TGTGCCACCAGCAGAGTAGCCGGTGTACTAGCGGGGCATCAGACTAGCACAGATACGCAGTATTTT. This chain connects TRBV15 to TRBJ2-3; 10 bases fit TRBD2. CDR3 length equals 22 residues. Per germline, CDR1 LNHNV and CDR2 YYDKDF (reference sequence). J lost 0 bases, V lost 1 base, and 19 bases had no gene match.

The chain carries TRBV28 and TRBJ1-2; no clear D. CDR1 is MDHEN and CDR2 is SYDVKM in the germline V gene. CDR3 size: 16 residues. Trimming pared 4 bases from V and 7 bases from J, leaving 22 bases between. CDR3 bases: TGTGCCAGCAGTTCGGCTTCAGATTCCATAAGGGCTGGCTACACCTTC. Translating gives CASSSASDSIRAGYTF.

This chain joins TRBV6-6 and TRBJ1-2; 7 bases align to TRBD1. Losses at the gene ends were 4 bases for V and 3 bases for J; bases not matched to a gene: 5. The CDR3 extends over 14 amino acids. Germline V lookup: CDR1 MNHNY, CDR2 SVGAGI (reference sequence). This CDR3 reads CASSFLTGDYGYTF. The DNA of the CDR3 is TGTGCCAGCAGTTTCCTCACAGGGGACTATGGCTACACCTTC.

The V call is TRBV27, the J call TRBJ1-1; no clear D. Germline V gives CDR1 MNHEY, CDR2 SMNVEV (reference sequence). The CDR3 has 13 residues. Deletions cut 2 bases from V and 4 bases from J, with 8 bases between. CDR3 bases: TGTGCCAGCAGTTTAAACTGGGGCACTGAAGCTTTCTTT. It translates to CASSLNWGTEAFF.

The genes are TRBV25-1 and TRBJ1-1; D call uncertain. From germline, CDR1 is MGHDK and CDR2 SYGVNS. V lost 6 bases and J lost 4, with 12 bases in between. There are 13 residues in the CDR3. Here the CDR3 reads CASSRPGVTEAFF. The CDR3 DNA is TGTGCCAGCAGCCGCCCCGGGGTCACTGAAGCTTTCTTT. Drawing the rest from reference TRBV25-1 and TRBJ1-1, the complete variable domain is EADIYQTPRYLVIGTGKKITLECSQTMGHDKMYWYQQDPGMELHLIHYSYGVNSTEKGDLSSESTVSRIRTEHFPLTLESARPSHTSQYLCASSRPGVTEAFFGQGTRLTVV.

This clone appeared a single time. The rearrangement uses TRBV7-9 and TRBJ1-5; 7 bases align to TRBD1. Trimming removed 5 bases from V and 6 bases from J; junction bases left unmatched: 1. This CDR3 has 12 amino acids. Per germline, CDR1 SEHNR and CDR2 FQNEAQ (reference sequence). As DNA, the CDR3 is TGTGCCAGCAGCCCAGGGGGTCAGCCCCAGCATTTT. It translates to CASSPGGQPQHF.

The V gene is TRBV30, the J gene TRBJ1-1; D unresolved. Trimming took off 3 bases at V and 1 base at J, with 15 bases between the two ends. This CDR3 is 15 amino acids long. Germline lookup yields CDR1 GTSNPN and CDR2 SVGIG (reference sequence). The CDR3 DNA reads as TGTGCCTGGAGCCGCTCAGCCATTGGGAACACTGAAGCTTTCTTT. It is translated as CAWSRSAIGNTEAFF.